This note documents a single TCR beta chain sequence. This sample is drawn from a study of blood T cell repertoires in COVID-19. Across the study: COVID-19 samples collected from the United States, Italy and Spain covered acute and convalescent phases. T cells, B-cell-depleted T cells, or PBMCs supplied cDNA or gDNA.

The germline CDR1 and CDR2 sequences are SGHNT and YYREEE (reference sequence). Trimming took 2 bases from V and 2 from J; bases not matched to a gene: 10. This CDR3 comprises 16 residues. The study assigned cohorts using participant-reported clinical history. Per the original methods: It was from reference gene primer amplification that nucleated cell counts were estimated. Using immunoSEQ multiplex PCR, the repertoire was profiled, and TCRdb retains in-frame clones only, with some absent. Clone size and V and J calls were adopted from that table, with D and trimming inferred from the DNA. The sample holds around 250,000 clones, over 70% seen once.

This chain connects TRBV5-4 to TRBJ2-7, with 7 positions matching TRBD2. Sequenced input: PBMCs or T cells enriched from blood (not recorded which). This sequence was found in a woman between 35 and 50 years old who had been exposed to COVID-19. The CDR3 region has the DNA TGTGCCAGCAGCTTTGCCGGGGGGATCTCAACCTACGAGCAGTACTTC. Its protein is CASSFAGGISTYEQYF.